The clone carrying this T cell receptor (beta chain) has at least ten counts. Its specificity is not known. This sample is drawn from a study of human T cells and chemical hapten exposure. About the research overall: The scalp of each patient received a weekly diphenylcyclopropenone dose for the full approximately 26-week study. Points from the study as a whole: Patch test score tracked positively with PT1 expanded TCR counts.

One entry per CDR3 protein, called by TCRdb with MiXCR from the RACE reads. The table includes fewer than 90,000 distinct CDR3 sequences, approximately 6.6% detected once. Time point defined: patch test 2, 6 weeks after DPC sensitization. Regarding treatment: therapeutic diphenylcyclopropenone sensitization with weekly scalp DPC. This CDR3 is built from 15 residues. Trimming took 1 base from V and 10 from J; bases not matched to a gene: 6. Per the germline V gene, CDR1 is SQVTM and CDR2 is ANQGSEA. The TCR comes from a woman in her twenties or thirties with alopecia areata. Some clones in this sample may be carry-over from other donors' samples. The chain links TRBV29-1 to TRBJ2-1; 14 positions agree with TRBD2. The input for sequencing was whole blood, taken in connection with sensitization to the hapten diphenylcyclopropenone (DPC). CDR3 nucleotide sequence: TGCAGCGTTGAAGGACTAGCGGGGGGGCTCGGGGAGCAGTTCTTC. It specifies CSVEGLAGGLGEQFF.